The 26 T cell receptor beta chains below all came from one sample that was sequenced in a study of CXCR3-negative and CXCR3-positive naive CD8 T cells. Preparation of TRB cDNA libraries relied on 5' RACE carrying UMI labels. After re-calling the 5' RACE reads, TCRdb lists one entry per CDR3 protein, DNA absent. Recorded for this sample: some 40,000 distinct CDR3 sequences. Sequenced: memory CD8+ T cells from blood. These receptors were collected from a human donor in good health. Some clones in this sample may be carry-over from other donors' samples.

This chain joins TRBV7-6 and TRBJ2-7; TCRdb reports TRBD2, a call that lacks DNA to check it against. Looked up from germline, CDR1 is SGHVS and CDR2 is FNYEAQ. The CDR3 sequence is 11 residues long. The CDR3 is CASSFGGEQYF.

This chain uses TRBV19 with TRBJ1-5; TCRdb's D call of TRBD1 is untestable without DNA. The germline gives CDR1 LNHDA, CDR2 SQIVND (reference sequence). The CDR3 spans 15 residues. The CDR3: CASKRTGRMNQPQHF.

This chain connects TRBV11-3 to TRBJ2-1; without DNA, the TCRdb call of TRBD1 cannot be checked. The CDR3 totals 16 residues. CDR1 and CDR2 (germline): SGHNT, YENEEA. CDR3 protein: CASSSRAGSSYNEQFF.

This sequence joins TRBV6-4 and TRBJ2-3; as DNA is missing, the TRBD2 call by TCRdb cannot be tested. The CDR3 spans 15 residues. Germline V gene sequence: CDR1 MRHNA, CDR2 SNTAGT. The CDR3 loop reads CASSAYSGGADTQYF.

The rearrangement joins TRBV15 to TRBJ2-2; with no DNA, the TCRdb D assignment of TRBD2 cannot be verified. The CDR3 has 15 amino acids. Germline assignment: CDR1 LNHNV and CDR2 YYDKDF (reference sequence). The CDR3 reads CATSRDGPEAGELFF. The full variable domain, rest sourced from reference TRBV15 and TRBJ2-2, is DAMVIQNPRYQVTQFGKPVTLSCSQTLNHNVMYWYQQKSSQAPKLLFHYYDKDFNNEADTPDNFQSRRPNTSFCFLDIRSPGLGDTAMYLCATSRDGPEAGELFFGEGSRLTVL.

This chain uses TRBV29-1 with TRBJ2-3; TCRdb selects TRBD1, and the lack of DNA leaves this call unchecked. This CDR3 spans 14 amino acids. Germline V CDR1 and CDR2: SQVTM, ANQGSEA. The CDR3 loop reads CSVDYGRDGDTQYF.

This chain uses TRBV7-9 with TRBJ2-5; TCRdb calls TRBD1, which cannot be checked without DNA. Per the germline V gene, CDR1 is SEHNR and CDR2 is FQNEAQ (reference sequence). The CDR3 has 16 residues. The CDR3 spells CASSSPVGGEQETQYF.

The chain recombines TRBV15 with TRBJ2-7. Germline V CDR1 and CDR2: LNHNV, YYDKDF (reference sequence). This CDR3 spans 15 amino acids. This CDR3 is CATSSGGLTYYEQYF.

The gene calls are TRBV29-1 and TRBJ2-7; there is no DNA to check the TCRdb D call of TRBD2. The V gene's germline CDR1 is SQVTM and CDR2 ANQGSEA. The CDR3 consists of 18 residues. CDR3 region: CSVKTLPGLAADTYEQYF.

This chain uses TRBV4-3 with TRBJ2-7; TCRdb's D call, TRBD1, is unchecked because there is no DNA. Germline CDR1 reads LGHNA; CDR2 reads YSLEER. The CDR3 has 15 amino acids. Here the CDR3 reads CASSQGTAISYEQYF.

The V call is TRBV12-3 or TRBV12-4, the J call TRBJ2-7. The CDR3 length is 13 residues. The CDR3 spells CASSSVLGYEQYF.

The chain joins TRBV28 to TRBJ2-7; no DNA is available, so the TRBD1 call from TCRdb remains unchecked. Germline lookup yields CDR1 MDHEN and CDR2 SYDVKM. CDR3 length equals 16 residues. The CDR3 region is CASSPASPHLSYEQYF.

The CDR3 reads CASSPARGGNLEAFF. The chain employs TRBV6-5 and TRBJ1-1; TCRdb gives TRBD1 as the D gene, but with no DNA this cannot be confirmed. The CDR3 is made up of 15 amino acids. The V gene's germline CDR1 is MNHEY and CDR2 SVGAGI.

The chain employs TRBV7-2 and TRBJ1-2; TCRdb's D gene call, TRBD1, goes unchecked for lack of DNA. The CDR3 spans 17 residues. The V gene's germline CDR1 is SGHTA and CDR2 FQGNSA. The chain's CDR3 is CASSLVGVGAETYGYTF.

The chain couples TRBV7-6 to TRBJ2-5; lacking DNA, the TRBD1 call made by TCRdb goes unchecked. This CDR3 spans 13 amino acids. Germline V gives CDR1 SGHVS, CDR2 FNYEAQ. The CDR3 loop reads CASSRRAGETQYF.

This chain connects TRBV4-2 to TRBJ2-1. This CDR3 is built from 13 residues. CDR1 is LGHNA and CDR2 is YNFKEQ in the germline V gene. CDR3 region: CASSQAWTNEQFF.

The chain recombines TRBV9 with TRBJ2-7; TCRdb lists TRBD2, though no DNA is available to test this call. This CDR3 spans 13 amino acids. Germline V gene data show CDR1 as SGDLS and CDR2 as YYNGEE. The CDR3 loop is CASSDTPAGEQYF. Full variable domain (remainder filled in from reference TRBV9 and TRBJ2-7): DSGVTQTPKHLITATGQRVTLRCSPRSGDLSVYWYQQSLDQGLQFLIQYYNGEERAKGNILERFSAQQFPDLHSELNLSSLELGDSALYFCASSDTPAGEQYFGPGTRLTVT.

The chain couples TRBV4-2 to TRBJ2-7; TCRdb's D call of TRBD2 is untestable without DNA. Germline loops: CDR1 LGHNA, CDR2 YNFKEQ. The CDR3 extends over 16 amino acids. CDR3 protein: CASSQDSGGPSYEQYF.

V gene TRBV10-2 combines with J gene TRBJ1-5; TCRdb picks TRBD1, but there is no DNA to check that call. Looked up from germline, CDR1 is WSHSY and CDR2 is SAAADI. The CDR3 runs to 16 residues. CDR3 sequence reads: CASSGIGTGVIQPQHF.

By frequency, this clonotype is medium-sized. The rearrangement links TRBV11-2 to TRBJ2-7. Per the germline V gene, CDR1 is SGHAT and CDR2 is FQNNGV. The CDR3 totals 11 residues. The CDR3 loop reads CASSSALEQYF.

The chain carries TRBV9 and TRBJ2-5; no DNA is available, so the TRBD1 call from TCRdb remains unchecked. The CDR3 runs to 13 residues. Germline V gene lookup returns CDR1 SGDLS and CDR2 YYNGEE. This CDR3 is CASSVGTWDSPGF.

J is TRBJ2-2 and V is TRBV29-1. The CDR3 is 13 amino acids. Germline-derived CDR1 and CDR2 are SQVTM and ANQGSEA. The CDR3 sequence: CSSQGTDTGELFF.

Frequency places this clonotype as large. V and J are TRBV20-1 and TRBJ2-7. CDR3 length: 14 amino acids. Germline CDR1 reads DFQATT; CDR2 reads SNEGSKA (reference sequence). The CDR3 spells CSARSPTVDYEQYF.

The V gene is TRBV28, the J gene TRBJ2-2; TCRdb names TRBD1, which stays unverified in the absence of DNA. CDR3 size: 16 residues. Looked up from germline, CDR1 is MDHEN and CDR2 is SYDVKM. CDR3 loop: CASRTDRGRNTGELFF.

V and J are TRBV29-1 and TRBJ1-2; no DNA is available, so the TRBD1 call from TCRdb remains unchecked. From germline, CDR1 is SQVTM and CDR2 ANQGSEA. The CDR3 is made up of 14 amino acids. CDR3 sequence reads: CSVEEIEGNYGYTF.

V usage is TRBV12-3 or TRBV12-4 and J usage is TRBJ1-4; with no DNA, the TCRdb D assignment of TRBD1 cannot be verified. CDR3 length: 13 residues. CDR3 sequence: CATTTGDHEKLFF.